Listed below are T cell receptor beta chains from one sample, sequenced in a study of blood T cell repertoires in COVID-19. TCRdb keeps only in-frame clones here, not all; method: immunoSEQ multiplex PCR. The data contain 150,000 to 200,000 clones, over 80% of them singletons. Sequenced input: PBMCs or T cells enriched from blood (not recorded which). The origin of the receptors is an older man who had been exposed to COVID-19. Both conserved end residues are trimmed from each CDR3. D genes are given only for firm matches. Part of the rows lack a size; the others show once, few, many or a class for expanded clones.

CDR3 protein: ASSLGGGGSYNEQF; clone size: NA; J gene: TRBJ2-1; D gene: NA; V gene: TRBV11-3
CDR3 protein: ASSEGTGVRNEQF; clone size: NA; J gene: TRBJ2-1; D gene: TRBD1; V gene: TRBV25-1
CDR3 protein: ASNRLPANYGYT; clone size: NA; J gene: TRBJ1-2; D gene: NA; V gene: TRBV19
CDR3 protein: ASSLGMGLREQY; clone size: NA; J gene: TRBJ2-7; D gene: NA; V gene: TRBV6-2/TRBV6-3
CDR3 protein: ASTLFPSTGNEQF; clone size: NA; J gene: TRBJ2-1; D gene: NA; V gene: TRBV7-2
CDR3 protein: ASSYSAGYPLH; clone size: NA; J gene: TRBJ1-6; D gene: NA; V gene: TRBV6-5
CDR3 protein: ASSQDRGQINEKLF; clone size: once; J gene: TRBJ1-4; D gene: NA; V gene: TRBV14
CDR3 protein: AWRGSDWERNTIY; clone size: NA; J gene: TRBJ1-3; D gene: NA; V gene: TRBV30
CDR3 protein: ASSKTGGTSYEQY; clone size: NA; J gene: TRBJ2-7; D gene: NA; V gene: TRBV28
CDR3 protein: ASSSNYGPGLAEQF; clone size: once; J gene: TRBJ2-1; D gene: NA; V gene: TRBV7-2
CDR3 protein: ASSLGVGYGYT; clone size: NA; J gene: TRBJ1-2; D gene: NA; V gene: TRBV7-2
CDR3 protein: ATSRRGQGGSYEQY; clone size: NA; J gene: TRBJ2-7; D gene: TRBD1; V gene: TRBV15
CDR3 protein: ASRTGNNEKLF; clone size: once; J gene: TRBJ1-4; D gene: TRBD1; V gene: TRBV25-1
CDR3 protein: ATSGGSSYNEQF; clone size: NA; J gene: TRBJ2-1; D gene: NA; V gene: TRBV15
CDR3 protein: ASKRDINYGYT; clone size: once; J gene: TRBJ1-2; D gene: NA; V gene: TRBV19
CDR3 protein: ASSFNPQAPEAF; clone size: NA; J gene: TRBJ1-1; D gene: NA; V gene: TRBV6-5
CDR3 protein: ASSGGTSGGLQETQY; clone size: NA; J gene: TRBJ2-5; D gene: TRBD2; V gene: TRBV9
CDR3 protein: ASSVGVQDEQF; clone size: NA; J gene: TRBJ2-1; D gene: NA; V gene: TRBV9
CDR3 protein: ASSLQTGTGANPTDTQY; clone size: NA; J gene: TRBJ2-3; D gene: TRBD1; V gene: TRBV5-1
CDR3 protein: ASSRRDSREGDEQF; clone size: few; J gene: TRBJ2-1; D gene: NA; V gene: TRBV3-1/TRBV3-2
CDR3 protein: ASRSAGTGYEQY; clone size: NA; J gene: TRBJ2-7; D gene: TRBD1; V gene: TRBV19
CDR3 protein: ASSPRATNEKLF; clone size: NA; J gene: TRBJ1-4; D gene: NA; V gene: TRBV5-1
CDR3 protein: ASSSREQGDTQY; clone size: NA; J gene: TRBJ2-3; D gene: TRBD1; V gene: TRBV18
CDR3 protein: ASSLSAGGPYEQY; clone size: NA; J gene: TRBJ2-7; D gene: TRBD1; V gene: TRBV27
CDR3 protein: ASSLWGKDEKLF; clone size: NA; J gene: TRBJ1-4; D gene: NA; V gene: TRBV11-2
CDR3 protein: ASSLTTNTGELF; clone size: few; J gene: TRBJ2-2; D gene: NA; V gene: TRBV11-2
CDR3 protein: ASSVEDIGMSIY; clone size: NA; J gene: TRBJ1-3; D gene: NA; V gene: TRBV9
CDR3 protein: AISEDRTNYEQY; clone size: NA; J gene: TRBJ2-7; D gene: NA; V gene: TRBV10-3